These 17 T cell receptor beta chains were sequenced from one sample in a study of blood T cell repertoires in COVID-19. Libraries were prepared by immunoSEQ multiplex PCR; TCRdb keeps only in-frame clonotypes and omits some of them. Among roughly 81,000 clones listed, 70% to 90% were seen once. Sequenced input: peripheral blood. Source of these receptors: a woman aged 80 or older with COVID-19, enrolled during active disease.

The sample holds one count of this clone. The V gene is TRBV12-5, the J gene TRBJ1-4, with D perhaps matching TRBD1 (5 bases). The V gene's germline CDR1 is LGHNT and CDR2 FRNRAP. V was pared by 3 bases and J by 8 bases, with 7 bases between. The CDR3 loop spans 12 amino acids. The CDR3 DNA reads TGTGCTAGTGGTTTCGGGGGAGAAAAACTGTTTTTT. Amino acid sequence: CASGFGGEKLFF.

This chain connects TRBV18 to TRBJ2-7, with TRBD2 identical over 9 bases. Germline V gene lookup returns CDR1 KGHSH and CDR2 LQKENI. This CDR3 has 15 amino acids. V was pared by 4 bases and J by 2 bases, with 6 bases of the junction left unmatched. The CDR3 loop is CASSRGLAHTYEQYF. The CDR3 DNA reads as TGTGCCAGCTCACGCGGACTAGCGCATACCTACGAGCAGTACTTC.

This clone was counted only a few times. The rearrangement uses TRBV6-6 and TRBJ1-2; 9 positions match TRBD1. The trim removed 6 bases at V and 8 bases at J, leaving 4 bases unmatched. The CDR3 covers 12 residues. The germline V gene encodes CDR1 MNHNY and CDR2 SVGAGI (reference sequence). CDR3: CASRRTGDGYTF. DNA for the CDR3: TGTGCCAGCAGAAGGACAGGGGACGGCTACACCTTC.

The CDR3, as DNA: TGTGCCAGTAGTATTCTTGGGGGCTTGGTCACTGAAGCTTTCTTT. Amino acids: CASSILGGLVTEAFF. The chain couples TRBV19 to TRBJ1-1, with D possibly being TRBD1 (6 bases). Germline CDR1 LNHDA, CDR2 SQIVND (reference sequence). This CDR3 has 15 amino acids. Trimming shortened V by 3 bases and J by 4 bases, and 15 bases separated the two germline ends. The full variable domain, its missing parts supplied by reference TRBV19 and TRBJ1-1, is DGGITQSPKYLFRKEGQNVTLSCEQNLNHDAMYWYRQDPGQGLRLIYYSQIVNDFQKGDIAEGYSVSREKKESFPLTVTSAQKNPTAFYLCASSILGGLVTEAFFGQGTRLTVV.

V usage is TRBV2 and J usage is TRBJ2-7; TRBD1 matches at 8 bases. The CDR3 covers 14 residues. J gave up 5 bases and V 6 bases, and 9 bases lay outside the gene matches. Germline values: CDR1 SNHLY, CDR2 FYNNEI. CDR3 in DNA: TGTGCCAGCAGAGGGGCCAGGGGGCGCGACGAGCAGTACTTC. Translating gives CASRGARGRDEQYF.

The gene calls are TRBV18 and TRBJ1-4, with TRBD1 matching over 9 bases. This CDR3 comprises 15 residues. Germline-derived CDR1 and CDR2 are KGHSH and LQKENI. Trimming at V came to 4 bases and at J to 7 bases, leaving 7 bases not matched to a gene. The CDR3 loop reads CASSLGQGGGEKLFF. The DNA for the CDR3 is TGTGCCAGCTCACTGGGACAGGGCGGAGGTGAAAAACTGTTTTTT.

The J gene is TRBJ2-7, the V gene TRBV28; D gene uncertain. The CDR3 has 12 amino acids. CDR1 is MDHEN, CDR2 SYDVKM, per germline. V was trimmed by 7 bases and J by 9 bases, leaving 16 bases between them. This chain's CDR3 is CASTRGPPGQYF. DNA for the CDR3: TGTGCCAGCACCCGCGGCCCCCCTGGGCAGTACTTC.

The chain is built from TRBV2 and TRBJ2-2; D is ambiguous. The germline V and J ends were trimmed by 4 bases and 0 bases, with 12 bases remaining between them. CDR1 is SNHLY, CDR2 FYNNEI, per germline. The CDR3 sequence is 16 residues long. Here the CDR3 reads CASSVKFETNTGELFF. The CDR3 DNA reads as TGTGCCAGCAGTGTTAAGTTCGAGACGAACACCGGGGAGCTGTTTTTT.

The rearrangement uses TRBV5-1 and TRBJ1-4; 7 bases are shared with TRBD1. Per germline, CDR1 SGHRS and CDR2 YFSETQ. V shed 5 bases and J 6 bases; nucleotides not matched to a gene: 13. CDR3 length equals 16 residues. CDR3: CASRPTGSVGYEKLFF. In nucleotides, the CDR3 is TGCGCCAGCAGGCCGACAGGGTCCGTGGGGTATGAAAAACTGTTTTTT.

The chain employs TRBV10-2 and TRBJ2-6; the match to TRBD1 covers 7 bases. The CDR3 extends over 16 amino acids. Losses at the gene ends were 7 bases for V and 0 bases for J; bases not matched to a gene: 6. Germline V gene sequence: CDR1 WSHSY, CDR2 SAAADI. The DNA for the CDR3 is TGCGCCAGCACTAGGACAGGACTCTCTGGGGCCAACGTCCTGACTTTC. As protein: CASTRTGLSGANVLTF.

This chain joins TRBV18 and TRBJ2-5, with a possible D match to TRBD1 (6 bases). This CDR3 has 14 residues. Trimming pared 6 bases from V and 4 bases from J, leaving 15 bases between. Per germline, CDR1 KGHSH and CDR2 LQKENI. CDR3 protein: CASSPNRGGETQYF. DNA of the CDR3: TGTGCCAGCTCGCCGAATCGAGGGGGAGAGACCCAGTACTTC.

V is TRBV19 and J is TRBJ2-2; 7 nucleotides line up with TRBD2. This CDR3 has 14 residues. The V segment lost 3 bases and the J segment 6 bases; nucleotides outside the gene matches: 4. CDR1 and CDR2 from the germline V gene are LNHDA and SQIVND (reference sequence). The CDR3 DNA follows: TGTGCCAGTAGTATTGGGCGGGAGCCCGGGGAGCTGTTTTTT. This encodes CASSIGREPGELFF.

The CDR3 bases are TGTGCCAGCAGCGTGGGGACAGGGCGGGGTGAGCAGTACTTC. Its protein is CASSVGTGRGEQYF. The chain has TRBV7-9 and TRBJ2-7, with 9 bases lining up with TRBD1. The CDR3 is 14 amino acids. Germline V gene lookup returns CDR1 SEHNR and CDR2 FQNEAQ (reference sequence). With V trimmed by 5 bases and J by 7 bases, 9 bases remained unmatched.

This clone was seen more than once but under ten times. The CDR3 protein is CASSEGGLVYEQYF. CDR3 in DNA: TGTGCCAGCAGTGAGGGAGGGTTAGTCTACGAGCAGTACTTC. The chain is built from TRBV2 and TRBJ2-7, with 7 bases fitting TRBD2. After removal of 3 bases from V and 3 bases from J, the junction contained 5 bases not matched to a gene. In germline, CDR1 is SNHLY, CDR2 FYNNEI. The CDR3 extends over 14 amino acids.

CDR3 coding DNA: TGTGCCAGCAGTCGCGTCGGGGCTAATGAAAAACTGTTTTTT. It yields the protein CASSRVGANEKLFF. The V call is TRBV27, the J call TRBJ1-4; no reliable D call. This CDR3 spans 14 amino acids. V lost 5 bases, J lost 3 bases, and 10 bases lay in between. The V gene's germline CDR1 is MNHEY and CDR2 SMNVEV (reference sequence).

The chain's CDR3 is CASSLYRAGDTQYF. Here the CDR3 DNA reads TGCGCCAGCAGCTTGTACCGGGCGGGAGATACGCAGTATTTT. The rearrangement joins TRBV5-1 to TRBJ2-3; TRBD2 is a possible D gene (5 bases). The V end lost 1 base, the J end lost 5 bases, and 11 bases lay between the germline ends. The CDR3 is made up of 14 amino acids. The germline CDR1 and CDR2 sequences are SGHRS and YFSETQ.

V is TRBV11-2 and J is TRBJ2-6; TRBD1 matches at 7 bases. The germline gives CDR1 SGHAT, CDR2 FQNNGV. The V and J ends lost 5 bases and 2 bases, in that order; junction bases with no gene match: 3. This CDR3 comprises 15 residues. Here the CDR3 DNA reads TGTGCCAGCAGCCAAGACAGGGCTGGGGCCAACGTCCTGACTTTC. Its protein product is CASSQDRAGANVLTF.